The present T cell receptor beta chain was sequenced within a study of cytomegalovirus exposure and HLA in healthy donors. General study results and limits: Cytomegalovirus-associated status was assigned to 150 or so TCR beta chains. Highest at DRB1 and lowest at HLA-C, TCR association rates differed among HLA loci in a later analysis.

Both 60 Vbeta primers and 13 Jbeta primers went into the PCR. The protocol was immunoSEQ multiplex PCR, while the TCRdb copy is restricted to in-frame clones and leaves out a portion. The table lists around 150,000 clones, approximately 88% of them singletons, with under 2% in the top ten. This clone was observed once. The antigen remains unidentified. The receptor was isolated from a woman aged 18-30 years in good health and CMV-seronegative. Input material: PBMCs.

CDR3 protein: CASSVSGTGSYEQYF. The CDR3 DNA reads as TGTGCCAGCAGTGTATCCGGGACAGGGTCCTACGAGCAGTACTTC. This sequence joins TRBV25-1 and TRBJ2-7; 9 bases line up with TRBD1. Germline lookup yields CDR1 MGHDK and CDR2 SYGVNS. The CDR3 consists of 15 residues. Trimming took 4 bases from V and 1 from J; bases not matched to a gene: 5.